This TCR beta chain was recorded in a study of T cells in Graves' hyperthyroidism and ophthalmopathy. TCR beta CDR3 sequences were amplified from RNA transcripts. First-round RT-PCR with HTBI primers amplified the TCR CDR3 region. TCRdb passed the multiplex PCR reads through MiXCR, listing each CDR3 protein once. The repertoire has fewer than 400,000 distinct CDR3 sequences, roughly an eighth of them found once; the top ten carry 25% to 30%. As regards this clonotype: Antigen unknown.

The V and J ends lost 0 bases and 6 bases respectively, with 12 bases between them. The CDR3 runs 14 residues. Germline V gene data show CDR1 as MGHRA and CDR2 as YSYEKL. Study observations and caveats: Blood also held most thyroid clonotypes expanded beyond 0.001. Ophthalmopathy could be told apart from stable hyperthyroidism with a 13 V-J model.

Exclusion criteria comprised uncontrolled infection, other autoimmune disease, pregnancy or lactation. The sequenced sample was blood. This sequence originates from a man aged 50-60 years with Graves' ophthalmopathy. The chain couples TRBV4-1 to TRBJ2-7; no firm D call. CDR3 coding DNA: TGCGCCAGCAGCCAAGATCAAGCCGGAATCGAGCAGTACTTC. Translated: CASSQDQAGIEQYF.